The present TCR beta chain was sequenced within a study of cytomegalovirus exposure and HLA in healthy donors. Study as a whole: Most genotyped donors, approximately 81% of 300 to 400, had Caucasian-associated genetic ancestry.

The study's findings and limits: Sequencing likely produced, as an artifact, a cluster of highly shared sequence variants.

A multiplex PCR was run with 60 Vbeta primers and 13 Jbeta primers. Profiled with immunoSEQ multiplex PCR; TCRdb holds only in-frame clones, not every one. Here the sample spans about 83,000 clones, 60% to 85% being singletons. Comment on this clone: Its antigen is still unknown.

The sample consisted of PBMCs. The source of this sequence is a man between 18 and 29 years old in good health and CMV-seropositive.

In DNA, the CDR3 is TGTGCCAGCAGCTCCGAGGAGGCCCAACCTTATGGCTACACCTTC. Amino acids: CASSSEEAQPYGYTF. This chain uses TRBV11-2 with TRBJ1-2, with D uncertain. This CDR3 has 15 residues. Germline V gives CDR1 SGHAT, CDR2 FQNNGV. The V end lost 4 bases, the J end lost 5 bases, and 17 bases lay between the germline ends. Drawing the rest from reference TRBV11-2 and TRBJ1-2, the complete variable domain is EAGVAQSPRYKIIEKRQSVAFWCNPISGHATLYWYQQILGQGPKLLIQFQNNGVVDDSQLPKDRFSAERLKGVDSTLKIQPAKLEDSAVYLCASSSEEAQPYGYTFGSGTRLTVV.